The entry that follows covers one TCR beta chain sequence. Its antigen is as yet unknown. The data are from a study of brain metastases from non-small cell lung cancer. Broader study findings: Paired brain metastases and primary tumors largely shared TCR repertoires. Brain metastases had lower T-cell infiltration than primary tumors. Expanded T-cell clones appeared in approximately 64% of brain metastases over primaries.

CDR1 and CDR2 (germline): SGHTA, FQGNSA. This CDR3 comprises 17 residues. After removal of 2 bases from V and 4 bases from J, the junction contained 9 bases not matched to a gene. The table came from immunoSEQ multiplex PCR; TCRdb's copy has only in-frame clones and leaves some out. The sample has approximately 4,900 clones, about three quarters seen once. The sequencing input was primary lung tumor tissue. The receptor's source is a donor aged 40 or over with non-small cell lung cancer. The rearrangement uses TRBV7-2 and TRBJ2-3; 10 nucleotides match TRBD2. In DNA, the CDR3 is TGTGCCAGCAGCTTATTGGGACTAGCGATTCGGGCAGATACGCAGTATTTT. Protein product: CASSLLGLAIRADTQYF.